These T cell receptor beta chains were read from a single sample in a study of cytotoxic CD8 clonotypes in ibrutinib-treated CLL. The protocol was immunoSEQ multiplex PCR, while the TCRdb copy is restricted to in-frame clones and leaves out a portion. The sample shows approximately 84,000 clones, around 83% of them seen only once. This sample comprised PBMCs, obtained before ibrutinib treatment. Every receptor here comes from a human donor with chronic lymphocytic leukemia. Each CDR3 is given with its conserved first and last residue. A D gene is named only where the DNA matches it firmly. Rows give clone size only sometimes, using once, few, many, or a class for an expanded clone.

V: TRBV18
D: TRBD1
J: TRBJ1-2
size: NA
CDR3: CASSDGQGWGGYTF
DNA: TGTGCCAGCTCCGACGGACAGGGGTGGGGCGGCTACACCTTC

V: TRBV7-3
D: NA
J: TRBJ2-1
size: NA
CDR3: CASSPDYDGEQFF
DNA: TGTGCCAGCAGCCCGGACTATGACGGTGAGCAGTTCTTC

V: TRBV7-9
D: NA
J: TRBJ1-1
size: NA
CDR3: CASSPPWDHAFF
DNA: TGTGCCAGCAGCCCCCCTTGGGACCACGCTTTCTTT

V: TRBV18
D: NA
J: TRBJ1-2
size: NA
CDR3: CASSPTETYGYTF
DNA: TGTGCCAGCTCACCCACAGAAACCTATGGCTACACCTTC

V: TRBV6-1
D: NA
J: TRBJ2-7
size: NA
CDR3: CASSDMAALGSYEQYF
DNA: TGTGCCAGCAGTGACATGGCGGCACTCGGGTCCTACGAGCAGTACTTC

V: TRBV7-9
D: TRBD1
J: TRBJ1-5
size: NA
CDR3: CASSLGGTGPYSNQPQHF
DNA: TGTGCCAGCAGCTTAGGGGGGACAGGACCGTATAGCAATCAGCCCCAGCATTTT

V: TRBV28
D: NA
J: TRBJ2-7
size: NA
CDR3: CASSLGEGLPYEQYF
DNA: TGTGCCAGCAGTTTGGGCGAGGGCTTACCCTACGAGCAGTACTTC

V: TRBV6-5
D: NA
J: TRBJ1-2
size: NA
CDR3: CASRQGGSYTF
DNA: TGTGCCAGCCGTCAGGGAGGATCGTACACCTTC

V: TRBV28
D: NA
J: TRBJ1-5
size: NA
CDR3: CASRGGNQPQHF
DNA: TGTGCCAGCAGGGGGGGCAATCAGCCCCAGCATTTT

V: TRBV5-6
D: TRBD1
J: TRBJ2-1
size: NA
CDR3: CASSSDRGLQAYNEQFF
DNA: TGTGCCAGCAGCTCGGACAGGGGGCTCCAAGCCTACAATGAGCAGTTCTTC

V: TRBV6-1
D: NA
J: TRBJ2-7
size: once
CDR3: CASSEWADVWLAQYF
DNA: TGTGCCAGCAGTGAGTGGGCTGACGTATGGTTGGCGCAGTACTTC

V: TRBV5-1
D: TRBD1
J: TRBJ1-2
size: NA
CDR3: CASSLGDRQGYTF
DNA: TGCGCCAGCAGCTTAGGGGACAGGCAAGGCTACACCTTC

V: TRBV7-3
D: TRBD1
J: TRBJ1-1
size: few
CDR3: CASSPGQGAYTEAFF
DNA: TGTGCCAGCAGCCCCGGGCAGGGGGCGTACACTGAAGCTTTCTTT

V: TRBV4-1
D: TRBD1
J: TRBJ1-1
size: NA
CDR3: CASSQGRPGQGAFAGPEAFF
DNA: TGCGCCAGCAGCCAAGGTCGACCCGGACAGGGGGCGTTTGCAGGGCCTGAAGCTTTCTTT

V: TRBV4-2
D: NA
J: TRBJ2-5
size: once
CDR3: CASSQDGGMETQYF
DNA: TGTGCCAGCAGCCAAGATGGGGGGATGGAGACCCAGTACTTC

V: TRBV11-3
D: TRBD2
J: TRBJ2-3
size: NA
CDR3: CASSFLSLLAGVGGDTQYF
DNA: TGTGCCAGCAGCTTCCTCTCCCTTTTGGCGGGAGTAGGAGGAGATACGCAGTATTTT

V: TRBV4-1
D: NA
J: TRBJ2-3
size: once
CDR3: CASSALGPYTDTQYF
DNA: TGCGCCAGCAGCGCCCTGGGCCCCTACACAGATACGCAGTATTTT

V: TRBV28
D: NA
J: TRBJ2-5
size: NA
CDR3: CASSSLAAGQKETQYF
DNA: TGTGCCAGCAGCAGTTTAGCCGCTGGACAGAAAGAGACCCAGTACTTC

V: TRBV6-5
D: TRBD1
J: TRBJ1-1
size: NA
CDR3: CASSQGAGDTEAFF
DNA: TGTGCCAGCAGTCAGGGGGCTGGGGACACTGAAGCTTTCTTT

V: TRBV11-2
D: NA
J: TRBJ2-7
size: NA
CDR3: CASSLGLGAYEQYF
DNA: TGTGCCAGCAGCTTAGGGCTAGGAGCCTACGAGCAGTACTTC

V: TRBV6-5
D: TRBD2
J: TRBJ2-3
size: NA
CDR3: CASSYSRAGGSDTQYF
DNA: TGTGCCAGCAGTTATTCTCGGGCGGGAGGGTCAGATACGCAGTATTTT